This T cell receptor (beta chain) was recorded in a study of cytomegalovirus exposure and HLA in healthy donors (dated 2017 in TCRdb). Study-wide context: According to a later analysis, the roughly 130 validation repertoires were produced on the same platform as the roughly 700 repertoires of the first cohort. The study aimed to test whether cataloging public T cell receptors could reveal signatures of past pathogen exposure. A separate validation cohort of 100 to 150 different subjects was used in addition to the roughly 720-subject first cohort. High-throughput TCR immunosequencing, statistical association of individual TCRs with disease status, and machine learning were combined to predict cytomegalovirus infection status.

The CDR3 has 14 amino acids, counting the end cysteine and phenylalanine. The retained sequence is limited to the CDR3, 42 bases, with the frame set at the first base. V is trimmed back by 4 bases and J by 5 bases, and the junction contains 6 bases that no gene match accounts for. Looking up the germline V gene yields CDR1 SGHRS and CDR2 YFSETQ. The library was built by means of the immunoSEQ multiplex PCR assay. Turning to the authors' computational methods: A statistical classification framework was built to diagnose cytomegalovirus status from the catalog of TCR beta chain sequences. Entries here come from immuneACCESS through TCRdb and include only in-frame sequences with V and J called. Some clones fail to appear in such tables; in the studies checked, an unresolved V gene covers under half of the shortfall, and the cause of the remainder is unknown. D and trimming were read from the DNA, whereas the V and J calls and clone size are those reported in that table. This sample is represented by fewer than 200,000 clones; 85% of them were singletons. The ten largest clonotypes hold 16% of the sample.

Only one count was recorded for this clone. No cognate antigen has been identified for it. There are no base qualities to consult, and no much larger clone falls within one base. Separate from the approximately 670-subject first cohort, the validation cohort of roughly 130 subjects was the group to which the donors belonged. Study-wide findings and limitations: It was suggested by the authors that the approach could potentially be generalized to other disease states and immunological phenotypes. In both the original and validation cohorts, the classifier was reported to diagnose cytomegalovirus status with high specificity and sensitivity. Most TCR sequences were observed very rarely across donors, whereas some public TCRs were present in many individuals. A later analysis lacked HLA typing for the validation cohort, so it scored co-occurrence in that cohort across all 120 or so repertoires. Subsequent analysis determined that TCRs grouped into clusters in the first cohort also showed a tendency toward co-occurrence across the approximately 120 validation repertoires, and approximately 93% of cluster scores exceeded 0. In vitro tests confirmed that a few of the cytomegalovirus-associated TCR beta chains recognize cytomegalovirus antigens. In the study, some 180 TCR beta chains were listed as associated with cytomegalovirus.

The chain is encoded by TRBV5-1 joined to TRBJ2-5; 9 central bases correspond to TRBD1. This sequence originates from a man aged 18 to 30 in good health and CMV-seropositive. Input material: PBMCs. The base sequence is TGCGCCAGCAGCCCGGGGACAGGGTCGGAGACCCAGTACTTC. Its protein reads: CASSPGTGSETQYF.